The rows below give T cell receptor beta chains drawn from one sample of a study of blood T cell repertoires in COVID-19. The assay was immunoSEQ multiplex PCR, and TCRdb's table has in-frame clones only and misses some. The table includes around 250,000 clones, roughly nine tenths detected once. The sequenced sample consisted of PBMCs or T cells enriched from blood (not recorded which). The source of these receptors is a human donor in a cohort exposed to, infected with or recovered from COVID-19 (not recorded which). The donor label of this sample is uncertain. CDR3s include the opening cysteine and the closing phenylalanine or tryptophan. D genes are given only for firm matches. Clone size appears in some rows only: once, few, many, or a class for an expanded clone.

.,.,TRBV24-1,TRBJ2-2,TGTGCCACCAGTGATTTCGTGCCGACAGGCGGAAGCACCGGGGAGCTGTTTTTT,CATSDFVPTGGSTGELFF
once,.,TRBV2,TRBJ2-7,TGTGCCAGCAGTGTAGACAGGCCGGGGCAGTACTTC,CASSVDRPGQYF
.,TRBD2,TRBV4-3,TRBJ2-3,TGCGCCAGCAGCCACGGACTAGCGACAAACACAGATACGCAGTATTTT,CASSHGLATNTDTQYF
.,TRBD1,TRBV28,TRBJ1-2,TGTGCCAGCAGTGGACAGGGGCGTAACTATGGCTACACCTTC,CASSGQGRNYGYTF
.,.,TRBV29-1,TRBJ1-3,TGCAGCGTTGGAGGCAGCCCATCCTCTGGAAACACCATATATTTT,CSVGGSPSSGNTIYF
.,TRBD2,TRBV20-1,TRBJ2-3,TGCAGTGCTAGTCCAGCGGGGGGCTCCTACGATACGCAGTATTTT,CSASPAGGSYDTQYF
.,.,TRBV20-1,TRBJ1-1,TGCAGTGCTCCAGGGGACACTGAAGCTTTCTTT,CSAPGDTEAFF
.,TRBD1,TRBV24-1,TRBJ1-2,TGTGCCACCAGGGGGACCTGGACAGGGGTAAACTATGGCTACACCTTC,CATRGTWTGVNYGYTF
.,TRBD1,TRBV9,TRBJ2-2,TGTGCCAGCAGCGTAGAAAGAGGGGGCGCCCCCGGGGAGCTGTTTTTT,CASSVERGGAPGELFF
.,.,TRBV7-9,TRBJ1-4,TGTGCCAGCAGCTTAGAGCGGACTAATGAAAAACTGTTTTTT,CASSLERTNEKLFF
.,TRBD1,TRBV4-1,TRBJ1-4,TGCGCCAGCAGCCAGAACAGGGGGCCGGATGAAAAACTGTTTTTT,CASSQNRGPDEKLFF
.,TRBD2,TRBV28,TRBJ2-3,TGTGCCAGCAGTCCTAGCGGGGGGGCTACAGATACGCAGTATTTT,CASSPSGGATDTQYF
.,.,TRBV18,TRBJ2-1,TGTGCCAGCTCACCCGGTAACAATGAGCAGTTCTTC,CASSPGNNEQFF
.,TRBD1,TRBV6-2/TRBV6-3,TRBJ1-5,TGTGCCAGCAGTTACCCTATCAGGGGGGCAGGCCTCAATCAGCCCCAGCATTTT,CASSYPIRGAGLNQPQHF
once,.,TRBV6-5,TRBJ2-3,TGTGCCAGCAGTTACGACGACAACACAGATACGCAGTATTTT,CASSYDDNTDTQYF
.,TRBD1,TRBV11-2,TRBJ1-2,TGTGCCAGCAGCAAAAATGCGGACAGGGGGCTCTATGGCTACACCTTC,CASSKNADRGLYGYTF
.,TRBD1,TRBV19,TRBJ1-1,TGTGCCAGTAACGGACAGGGCAGGAGTGAAGCTTTCTTT,CASNGQGRSEAFF
.,TRBD2,TRBV7-6,TRBJ2-1,TGTGCCAGCAGCTCACTAGCGGGCAGCAATGAGCAGTTCTTC,CASSSLAGSNEQFF
.,.,TRBV7-9,TRBJ1-6,TGTGCCAGCAGCCCCACGGGGAGGGGGACCTATAATTCACCCCTCCACTTT,CASSPTGRGTYNSPLHF
.,TRBD1,TRBV4-2,TRBJ2-3,TGTGCCAGCAGCCACAGAAGGGGGCGTGCAGATACGCAGTATTTT,CASSHRRGRADTQYF
.,TRBD1,TRBV19,TRBJ1-6,TGTGCCAGTAGTCTCGGGACAGGGGGTCTGTCACCCCTCCACTTT,CASSLGTGGLSPLHF
.,.,TRBV19,TRBJ1-1,TGTGCCAGTAGTACTGGCACCGAAGCTTTCTTT,CASSTGTEAFF
.,TRBD2,TRBV15,TRBJ2-3,TGTGCCACCAGCAGAGTGCCAGCGGGGGGCCCCACAGATACGCAGTATTTT,CATSRVPAGGPTDTQYF
.,TRBD2,TRBV10-2,TRBJ2-5,TGCGCCAGCAGGAAACTAGCGGACGCGGGCACCCAGTACTTC,CASRKLADAGTQYF
.,TRBD2,TRBV7-2,TRBJ2-5,TGTGCCAGCAGCAGGTCAGCGGGGCCCCAAGAGACCCAGTACTTC,CASSRSAGPQETQYF
.,TRBD2,TRBV9,TRBJ2-3,TGTGCCAGCAGCTCCATCCGGACTAGCGGGGGAACAGATACGCAGTATTTT,CASSSIRTSGGTDTQYF
.,TRBD1,TRBV6-4,TRBJ1-2,TGTGCCAGCAGCTCGGGGGACAGGGGACCCGCCTCTAACTATGGCTACACCTTC,CASSSGDRGPASNYGYTF
.,.,TRBV11-2,TRBJ1-1,TGTGCCAGCAGCCCAGGATTAAACACTGAAGCTTTCTTT,CASSPGLNTEAFF
.,TRBD1,TRBV7-2,TRBJ2-7,TGTGCCAGCAGCCCTCCGACAGGGTTGGTCTACGAGCAGTACTTC,CASSPPTGLVYEQYF
.,.,TRBV12-5,TRBJ2-7,TGTGCTAGTGGTTTGGACCTACTAGCCTACGAGCAGTACTTC,CASGLDLLAYEQYF
.,TRBD1,TRBV7-2,TRBJ1-6,TGTGCCAGCAGCTTAGTACATCCTGGGACAGTTAATTCACCCCTCCACTTT,CASSLVHPGTVNSPLHF
.,TRBD2,TRBV9,TRBJ2-3,TGTGCCAGCAGCGTAGCGTCTCGGGGGGGATCAGATACGCAGTATTTT,CASSVASRGGSDTQYF
.,.,TRBV20-1,TRBJ1-5,TGCAGTGCTAGTATCAGGATCAGGGAAGTTATGCAGCCCCAGCATTTT,CSASIRIREVMQPQHF
.,.,TRBV5-1,TRBJ1-1,TGCGCCAGCAGCCCCTCAGGGACATACAACACTGAAGCTTTCTTT,CASSPSGTYNTEAFF
.,.,TRBV5-1,TRBJ2-2,TGCGCCAGCAGCTTGCCCGGGGGTCCCCCAGCCGGGGAGCTGTTTTTT,CASSLPGGPPAGELFF
.,TRBD1,TRBV7-9,TRBJ1-2,TGTGCCAGCAGCTTCGGGGACAGGGGCAACTATGGCTACACCTTC,CASSFGDRGNYGYTF
once,TRBD1,TRBV10-3,TRBJ1-1,TGTGCCATCAGCGCTTCAGGGGGCATCACTGAAGCTTTCTTT,CAISASGGITEAFF
.,.,TRBV5-1,TRBJ1-4,TGCGCCAGCAGCTTGGAGCGGGGGGCGAGCGAAAAACTGTTTTTT,CASSLERGASEKLFF
.,.,TRBV27,TRBJ2-2,TGTGCCAGCGGCTCCAGGGTTCACGGGGAGCTGTTTTTT,CASGSRVHGELFF
.,.,TRBV18,TRBJ1-5,TGTGCCAGCTCACCACAAGAAGGGGATCAGCCCCAGCATTTT,CASSPQEGDQPQHF
.,TRBD2,TRBV7-3,TRBJ2-2,TGTGCCAGCAGCTCTTCCGGGCTAGCGGGGGGTAACACCGGGGAGCTGTTTTTT,CASSSSGLAGGNTGELFF
.,TRBD2,TRBV19,TRBJ2-1,TGTGCCAGTAGTCCTAGCGGAATCTCCTACAATGAGCAGTTCTTC,CASSPSGISYNEQFF
.,.,TRBV7-2,TRBJ1-5,TGTGCCAGCAGCTTAGATGGCAGCAATCAGCCCCAGCATTTT,CASSLDGSNQPQHF
.,TRBD2,TRBV7-8,TRBJ2-3,TGTGCCAGCAGCTCAATGAGGACTAGCGGGGGGGAGACAGATACGCAGTATTTT,CASSSMRTSGGETDTQYF
.,.,TRBV7-8,TRBJ1-1,TGTGCCAGCAGCCCTATCGCTGAAGCTTTCTTT,CASSPIAEAFF
.,TRBD2,TRBV7-6,TRBJ2-3,TGTGCCAGCAGCCCTAGCGGGGGGGGCCACACAGATACGCAGTATTTT,CASSPSGGGHTDTQYF
.,.,TRBV6-5,TRBJ2-1,TGTGCCAGCAGTTCCAGGGGCTCCTACAATGAGCAGTTCTTC,CASSSRGSYNEQFF
.,TRBD2,TRBV2,TRBJ2-7,TGTGCCAGCAGTGCCGGGGAGGGAAGGGAGCAGTACTTC,CASSAGEGREQYF
.,.,TRBV11-2,TRBJ1-2,TGTGCCAGCAGGTCTTTTAGGGGCGCGGACTATGGCTACACCTTC,CASRSFRGADYGYTF
.,.,TRBV28,TRBJ1-1,TGTGCCAGCAGTTTAGCCAGGGAGGACACTGAAGCTTTCTTT,CASSLAREDTEAFF
.,.,TRBV30,TRBJ2-3,TGTGCCTGGAGTAAGTCGGGGGTTACAGATACGCAGTATTTT,CAWSKSGVTDTQYF
.,.,TRBV12-5,TRBJ2-7,TGTGCTAGTGGTTTGGTCGGAGGCGAGCAGTACTTC,CASGLVGGEQYF
.,.,TRBV2,TRBJ2-7,TGTGCCAGCAGGGACAGTTCCTACGAGCAGTACTTC,CASRDSSYEQYF
.,.,TRBV3-1/TRBV3-2,TRBJ2-2,TGTGCCAGCAGCCATATGGGGAGTAACACCGGGGAGCTGTTTTTT,CASSHMGSNTGELFF
.,.,TRBV15,TRBJ2-7,TGTGCCACCAGCAGGGCCGGGAACGAGCAGTACTTC,CATSRAGNEQYF